This TCR beta chain was captured in a study of cytomegalovirus exposure and HLA in healthy donors. Study conclusions and caveats: The study recorded about 150 TCR beta chains that were cytomegalovirus-associated.

Concerning this clone itself: Its antigen is not identified.

The germline gives CDR1 SQVTM, CDR2 ANQGSEA. This CDR3 is 14 amino acids long. Trimming cost V 6 bases and J 6 bases, with 17 bases left between them. Assay: immunoSEQ multiplex PCR; the TCRdb copy retains only in-frame clones and omits some. The sample holds some 170,000 clones, roughly 89% seen once. This TCR came from a woman younger than 35 in good health and CMV-seropositive. V is TRBV29-1 and J is TRBJ2-2; TRBD2 might be the D (6 bases). Sample: PBMCs. The CDR3 loop reads CSVSPPGDAGELFF. DNA for the CDR3: TGCAGCGTCTCTCCCCCGGGGGACGCCGGGGAGCTGTTTTTT.